This T cell receptor beta chain was identified in a study of blood T cell repertoires in COVID-19. Study-wide background: From the United States, Italy and Spain came samples of acute and convalescent COVID-19. Sources were T cells, B-cell-depleted T cells, or PBMCs; the material itself was cDNA or gDNA.

Sequenced by immunoSEQ multiplex PCR; TCRdb stores in-frame clones only, minus some. The sample carries about 230,000 clones, 70% to 90% recorded once. Germline CDR1 is LGHNA and CDR2 is YNFKEQ. V lost 0 bases and J lost 4, with 12 bases in between. The CDR3 totals 15 residues. The V call is TRBV4-2, the J call TRBJ1-2; D not certain. This sequence originates from a woman in her seventies with active or convalescent COVID-19. Sequences were obtained from peripheral blood. CDR3 protein: CASSQDPVAVYGYTF. The CDR3 region has the DNA TGTGCCAGCAGCCAAGACCCCGTGGCGGTCTATGGCTACACCTTC.